Following are 7 T cell receptor beta chains from one sample sequenced in a study of cytomegalovirus exposure and HLA in healthy donors. The PCR employed 60 Vbeta primers together with 13 Jbeta primers. The assay was immunoSEQ multiplex PCR, and TCRdb's table has in-frame clones only and misses some. This sample has about 200,000 clones; approximately 80% occur once, and the top ten carry roughly 0.71%. The sequencing input was PBMCs. Receptor source: a boy aged 2 to 10 in good health and CMV-seronegative.

This clone appeared a single time. This rearrangement joins TRBV6-1 to TRBJ2-7, with a possible D match to TRBD2 (5 bases). The CDR3 contains 14 residues. From germline, CDR1 is MNHNS and CDR2 SASEGT. Trimming took 6 bases from V and 5 from J, leaving 17 bases between them. CDR3: CASSYFSAPNEQYF. The CDR3 DNA sequence: TGTGCCAGCAGCTACTTTAGCGCCCCGAACGAGCAGTACTTC.

The chain carries TRBV5-8 and TRBJ1-6; 9 positions match TRBD1. CDR1 and CDR2 (germline): SGHTS, YDEGEE. With V trimmed by 3 bases and J by 2 bases, 3 bases remained unmatched. This CDR3 spans 16 amino acids. This CDR3 is CASSWGQGPYNSPLHF. The CDR3, as DNA: TGTGCCAGCAGCTGGGGACAGGGTCCCTATAATTCACCCCTCCACTTT. Full variable domain (remainder filled in from reference TRBV5-8 and TRBJ1-6): EAGVTQSPTHLIKTRGQQATLRCSPISGHTSVYWYQQALGLGLQFLLWYDEGEERNRGNFPPRFSGRQFPNYSSELNVNALELEDSALYLCASSWGQGPYNSPLHFGNGTRLTVT.

The V and J genes are TRBV7-6 and TRBJ2-7; 7 nucleotides match TRBD2. V was pared by 5 bases and J by 6 bases, with 13 bases of the junction left unmatched. Looked up from germline, CDR1 is SGHVS and CDR2 is FNYEAQ. The CDR3 is made up of 15 amino acids. CDR3: CASSVTREGKVEQYF. As DNA, the CDR3 is TGTGCCAGCAGCGTAACGAGGGAGGGTAAGGTCGAGCAGTACTTC.

This clone was seen once. This chain uses TRBV6-4 with TRBJ1-2; 8 nucleotides agree with TRBD1. Trimming removed 8 bases from V and 8 bases from J; junction bases left unmatched: 10. From germline, CDR1 is MRHNA and CDR2 SNTAGT. This CDR3 is 13 amino acids long. CDR3 sequence: CASSVRTGYGYTF. For the CDR3, the DNA is TGTGCCAGCTCGGTTCGGACAGGGTACGGCTACACCTTC.

This clone has just one count. The CDR3 region has the DNA TGTGCCAGCAGCTCCGGTGGCGGAGCGCACGGGGAGCTGTTTTTT. It translates to CASSSGGGAHGELFF. This chain connects TRBV7-9 to TRBJ2-2; D gene unclear. CDR1 is SEHNR, CDR2 FQNEAQ, per germline (reference sequence). V was cut by 4 bases and J by 7 bases, with 16 bases left in between. The CDR3 is 15 residues long.

The V gene is TRBV19, the J gene TRBJ1-5, with 7 bases that match TRBD1. The CDR3 sequence is 16 residues long. CDR1 and CDR2 (germline): LNHDA, SQIVND (reference sequence). J gave up 3 bases and V 2 bases, and 7 bases lay outside the gene matches. The CDR3 is CASSITWDSINQPQHF. The CDR3 DNA sequence: TGTGCCAGTAGTATAACGTGGGACAGCATCAATCAGCCCCAGCATTTT.

The rearrangement joins TRBV5-5 to TRBJ1-5, with D tentatively TRBD1 (5 bases). The CDR3 totals 13 residues. Germline CDR1 SGHKS, CDR2 YYEKEE (reference sequence). V was trimmed by 1 base and J by 8 bases, leaving 10 bases between them. In DNA form, the CDR3 reads TGTGCCAGCAGCTTGTGGGGGGAAGAGCCCCAGCATTTT. This sequence encodes CASSLWGEEPQHF.